This TCR beta chain was recorded in a study of blood T cell repertoires in COVID-19. Study background: Italy, Spain and the United States were the sources of the convalescent and acute COVID-19 samples. T cells, B-cell-depleted T cells, or PBMCs provided the cDNA or gDNA that served as material.

The CDR3 is 18 amino acids. Trimming took 5 bases from V and 6 from J; bases not matched to a gene: 11. Germline CDR1 reads SGHVS; CDR2 reads FNYEAQ. Original analysis: Quantification of nucleated cells was approximated via reference gene primer amplification. Libraries were prepared by immunoSEQ multiplex PCR; TCRdb keeps only in-frame clonotypes and omits some of them. That table furnishes V, J and clone size, whereas the DNA furnished D and trimming. The sample consists of about 140,000 clones, about 80% of them appearing once. This sequence was found in a woman in her sixties or seventies with acute or convalescent COVID-19. The source material was peripheral blood. The chain employs TRBV7-6 and TRBJ2-3; TRBD2 aligns across 16 bases. The DNA for the CDR3 is TGTGCCAGCAGCCATAACGGTCCGGGACTAGCGGGAGGGGATACGCAGTATTTT. Translated, it gives CASSHNGPGLAGGDTQYF.